These T cell receptor beta chains were read from a single sample in a study of blood T cells in healthy people across ages. TCRdb processed the 5' RACE reads anew with MiXCR; each CDR3 protein has one entry. The sample yields approximately 1.5 million distinct CDR3 sequences, about 42% seen once. Sequenced input: blood. These receptors were taken from a woman under 30 in good health. Each CDR3 is given with its conserved first and last residue. A D gene is named only where the DNA matches it firmly. Rows may omit the clone size; those that give it use once, few, many or a size class.

len,abundance,j_gene,d_gene,v_gene,CDR3aa,CDR3nt
16,NA,TRBJ2-1,NA,TRBV3-1,CASSPTTAVRANEQFF,TGTGCCAGCAGCCCGACTACAGCAGTGAGGGCCAATGAGCAGTTCTTC
15,few,TRBJ1-5,TRBD1,TRBV18,CASSPSGTGDQPQHF,TGTGCCAGCTCACCAAGTGGGACAGGGGATCAGCCCCAGCATTTT
15,NA,TRBJ1-2,TRBD1,TRBV6-5,CASSSTGQGWYGYTF,TGTGCCAGCAGTTCTACAGGACAGGGTTGGTACGGCTACACCTTC
12,NA,TRBJ2-1,NA,TRBV7-2,CASSLEFPVQFF,TGTGCCAGCAGCTTAGAATTCCCAGTGCAGTTCTTC
17,NA,TRBJ2-1,TRBD2,TRBV7-3,CASSLRARLAGGNEQFF,TGTGCCAGCAGCTTAAGGGCCCGACTAGCGGGAGGAAATGAGCAGTTCTTC
17,NA,TRBJ2-7,NA,TRBV4-2,CASSQAWTPAFTYEQYF,TGTGCCAGCAGCCAAGCTTGGACACCAGCATTCACCTACGAGCAGTACTTC
15,many,TRBJ2-1,TRBD2,TRBV5-1,CASSLAGTTNNEQFF,TGCGCCAGCAGCTTGGCCGGGACTACTAACAATGAGCAGTTCTTC
14,NA,TRBJ1-6,NA,TRBV20-1,CSARDPRANSPLHF,TGCAGTGCTAGAGATCCCAGGGCGAATTCACCCCTCCACTTT
17,few,TRBJ1-5,NA,TRBV20-1,CSAQEGRGWDSNQPQHF,TGCAGTGCGCAAGAGGGAAGGGGCTGGGATAGCAATCAGCCCCAGCATTTT
12,many,TRBJ2-1,NA,TRBV29-1,CSVDAGYNEQFF,TGCAGCGTAGATGCAGGTTACAATGAGCAGTTCTTC
18,NA,TRBJ2-1,TRBD2,TRBV4-1,CASSQDPPTSGRINEQFF,TGCGCCAGCAGCCAAGATCCCCCTACTAGCGGGCGCATCAATGAGCAGTTCTTC
16,NA,TRBJ2-1,TRBD2,TRBV7-9,CASSLALSGAHNEQFF,TGTGCCAGCAGCTTGGCGCTGAGCGGGGCCCATAATGAGCAGTTCTTC
14,few,TRBJ2-7,NA,TRBV7-9,CASSQDRLSYEQYF,TGTGCCAGCAGCCAAGACAGGCTCTCCTACGAGCAGTACTTC
16,NA,TRBJ2-2,NA,TRBV25-1,CASSESGPGGTGELFF,TGTGCCAGCAGTGAATCGGGGCCTGGGGGCACCGGGGAGCTGTTTTTT
17,NA,TRBJ1-2,NA,TRBV12-3/TRBV12-4,CASSFGAGRRSSDGYTF,TGTGCCAGCAGTTTTGGGGCAGGGCGGCGGTCATCGGATGGCTACACCTTC
13,NA,TRBJ1-6,NA,TRBV23-1,CASSQLGNSPLHF,TGCGCCAGCAGTCAATTGGGGAATTCACCCCTCCACTTT
16,few,TRBJ2-3,NA,TRBV6-2/TRBV6-3,CASSYHVRSSTDTQYF,TGTGCCAGCAGTTACCACGTAAGGTCTAGCACAGATACGCAGTATTTT
13,NA,TRBJ2-7,NA,TRBV3-1,CASSQKVSYEQYF,TGTGCCAGCAGCCAAAAAGTTTCCTACGAGCAGTACTTC
15,few,TRBJ2-5,NA,TRBV5-6,CASSFRDFESRTQYF,TGTGCCAGCAGCTTCCGGGACTTTGAAAGTCGGACCCAGTACTTC
16,NA,TRBJ1-2,NA,TRBV5-1,CASSHGQKLANYGYTF,TGCGCCAGCAGCCATGGACAGAAGTTAGCTAACTATGGCTACACCTTC
16,NA,TRBJ2-7,NA,TRBV20-1,CSARAELARGTYEQYF,TGCAGTGCTAGAGCTGAGCTAGCGCGAGGAACCTACGAGCAGTACTTC
13,few,TRBJ1-5,NA,TRBV20-1,CSAREISNQPQHF,TGCAGTGCGCGAGAGATTAGCAATCAGCCCCAGCATTTT